Included here is one T cell receptor beta chain sequence, with context. Only in-frame clones appear in the TCRdb table, and some are missing; sequencing was by immunoSEQ multiplex PCR. The sample lists about 110,000 clones; around 90% were seen once. The CDR3 covers 13 residues. Germline lookup yields CDR1 SGHAT and CDR2 FQNNGV. Trimming removed 3 bases from V and 7 bases from J, with 9 bases in between. These data originate in a study of OX40 agonist ivuxolimab in advanced cancers. V is TRBV11-2 and J is TRBJ2-2; D not certain. Source: CD4+ or CD8+ T cells sorted from blood, taken in a trial of the OX40 agonist ivuxolimab. The receptor comes from an adult with an advanced solid tumor such as melanoma, head and neck, liver or kidney cancer. The CDR3 loop reads CASSFTLDGELFF. CDR3 DNA: TGTGCCAGCAGCTTCACCTTAGACGGGGAGCTGTTTTTT.